The source of this T cell receptor (beta chain) is a study of blood T cell repertoires in COVID-19. Clones were read by immunoSEQ multiplex PCR, and TCRdb kept only the in-frame ones, dropping some. Of 30,000 to 40,000 clones in the sample, over 75% were seen once. This clone appeared once. The source is a man in his fifties or sixties with active COVID-19. The sequencing sample was made of peripheral blood.

CDR3 amino acids: CASSKSKGTPNTEAFF. In DNA form, the CDR3 reads TGTGCCAGCAGCAAGAGTAAGGGGACACCGAACACTGAAGCTTTCTTT. This chain joins TRBV21-1 and TRBJ1-1; TRBD1 was called by the table and not checked on the DNA. TRBV21-1 is annotated as a pseudogene. CDR3 length: 16 amino acids.